Listed below are T cell receptor beta chains from one sample, sequenced in a study of post-analysis software for immune sequencing data. TCRdb re-analysed the PCR reads in MiXCR, keeping a single row per CDR3 protein. The table includes 700,000 to 900,000 distinct CDR3 sequences, about 45% detected once. The sample taken for sequencing was blood. These receptors were taken from a girl between 5 and 17 years old with multiple sclerosis. The CDR3 runs from the conserved cysteine through the conserved F or W. The order of the fields is J gene, D gene, V gene, clone size, CDR3 protein, CDR3 DNA. The D gene is left open where the match is weak. The listing skips clone size in some rows; elsewhere it reads once, few, many or a size class.

J gene: TRBJ2-7
D gene: TRBD1
V gene: TRBV12-3/TRBV12-4
clone size: few
CDR3 protein: CTSSLGRDRVAYEQYF
CDR3 DNA: TGTACCAGCAGTTTGGGTAGGGACAGGGTGGCCTACGAGCAGTACTTC

J gene: TRBJ2-7
D gene: .
V gene: TRBV2
clone size: once
CDR3 protein: CASSEDGIYEQYF
CDR3 DNA: TGTGCCAGCAGTGAAGACGGGATTTACGAGCAGTACTTC

J gene: TRBJ2-3
D gene: TRBD1
V gene: TRBV7-3
clone size: .
CDR3 protein: CASSPGQGAEDTQYF
CDR3 DNA: TGTGCCAGCAGCCCGGGACAGGGGGCGGAAGATACGCAGTATTTT

J gene: TRBJ2-1
D gene: .
V gene: TRBV29-1
clone size: .
CDR3 protein: CSAPDFADQFF
CDR3 DNA: TGCAGCGCGCCCGACTTTGCGGACCAGTTCTTC

J gene: TRBJ2-7
D gene: .
V gene: TRBV5-1
clone size: .
CDR3 protein: CAGSLETSSYEQYF
CDR3 DNA: TGCGCCGGCAGCTTGGAGACTAGCTCCTACGAGCAGTACTTC

J gene: TRBJ1-5
D gene: .
V gene: TRBV4-2
clone size: .
CDR3 protein: CASSQEAGGGNQPQHF
CDR3 DNA: TGTGCCAGCAGCCAAGAGGCGGGAGGTGGCAATCAGCCCCAGCATTTT

J gene: TRBJ1-4
D gene: TRBD1
V gene: TRBV7-9
clone size: many
CDR3 protein: CASSLGQGNEKLFF
CDR3 DNA: TGTGCCAGCAGCCTCGGACAGGGTAATGAAAAACTGTTTTTT

J gene: TRBJ2-1
D gene: .
V gene: TRBV5-1
clone size: few
CDR3 protein: CASSLQGSNYNEQFF
CDR3 DNA: TGCGCCAGCAGCCTCCAAGGGAGCAACTACAATGAGCAGTTCTTC

J gene: TRBJ1-2
D gene: TRBD1
V gene: TRBV20-1
clone size: few
CDR3 protein: CSARPQGALNYGYTF
CDR3 DNA: TGCAGTGCTAGACCCCAGGGGGCCCTTAACTATGGCTACACCTTC

J gene: TRBJ1-2
D gene: .
V gene: TRBV9
clone size: .
CDR3 protein: CASSDGLGDTF
CDR3 DNA: TGTGCCAGCAGCGACGGGCTCGGGGACACCTTC

J gene: TRBJ2-4
D gene: .
V gene: TRBV7-2
clone size: once
CDR3 protein: CASSLAAGAGKNIQYF
CDR3 DNA: TGTGCCAGCAGCTTAGCCGCAGGGGCTGGCAAAAACATTCAGTACTTC

J gene: TRBJ2-1
D gene: TRBD2
V gene: TRBV9
clone size: few
CDR3 protein: CASSVAGGTYNEQFF
CDR3 DNA: TGTGCCAGCAGCGTAGCGGGAGGGACCTACAATGAGCAGTTCTTC

J gene: TRBJ2-1
D gene: TRBD2
V gene: TRBV20-1
clone size: .
CDR3 protein: CSASLGLASYNEQFF
CDR3 DNA: TGCAGTGCTAGCCTCGGACTAGCCTCCTACAATGAGCAGTTCTTC

J gene: TRBJ1-1
D gene: .
V gene: TRBV5-1
clone size: .
CDR3 protein: CASSLVPPPSDTEAFF
CDR3 DNA: TGCGCCAGCAGCTTGGTACCCCCACCGAGCGACACTGAAGCTTTCTTT

J gene: TRBJ1-2
D gene: .
V gene: TRBV20-1
clone size: .
CDR3 protein: CSASVGTNYGYTF
CDR3 DNA: TGCAGTGCTAGTGTCGGGACTAACTATGGCTACACCTTC